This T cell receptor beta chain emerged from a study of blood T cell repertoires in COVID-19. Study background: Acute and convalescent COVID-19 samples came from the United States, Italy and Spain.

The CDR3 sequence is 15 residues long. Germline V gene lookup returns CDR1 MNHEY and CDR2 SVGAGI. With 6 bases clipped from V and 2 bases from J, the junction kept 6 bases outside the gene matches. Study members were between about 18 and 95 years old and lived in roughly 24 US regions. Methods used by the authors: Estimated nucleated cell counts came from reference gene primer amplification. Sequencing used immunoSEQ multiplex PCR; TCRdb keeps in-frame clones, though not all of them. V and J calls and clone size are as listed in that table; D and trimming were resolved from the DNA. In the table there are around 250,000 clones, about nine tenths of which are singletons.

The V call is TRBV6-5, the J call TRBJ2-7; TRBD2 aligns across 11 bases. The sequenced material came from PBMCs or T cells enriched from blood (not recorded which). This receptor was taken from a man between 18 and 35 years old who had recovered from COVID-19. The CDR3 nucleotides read TGTGCCAGCAGCCCCGGGACTAGCGGTACCTACGAGCAGTACTTC. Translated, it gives CASSPGTSGTYEQYF.